This is a list of T cell receptor beta chains from one sample in a study of human T cells and chemical hapten exposure. TCRdb re-called the RACE reads through MiXCR, storing one row per CDR3 protein. The repertoire includes around 380,000 distinct CDR3 sequences, more than 4.5% of them detected once, and 2% to 2.5% sits in the top ten. The sequencing here drew on whole blood, taken in connection with sensitization to the hapten diphenylcyclopropenone (DPC). The receptor set was obtained from a woman aged 45-65 years with alopecia areata. Some clones in this sample may be carry-over from other donors' samples. Each CDR3 is given with its conserved first and last residue. D genes are given only for firm matches. Expanded clones get a size class; other rows say once, few or many, or leave the size out.

TRBD2,TRBJ2-5,TRBV5-1,many,TGCGCCAGCAGATCAGCGGGGGGGCTTGAGACCCAGTACTTC,CASRSAGGLETQYF
NA,TRBJ1-6,TRBV5-6,few,TGTGCCAGCAGCGGACCGGTCGATAATTCACCCCTCCACTTT,CASSGPVDNSPLHF
TRBD1,TRBJ1-1,TRBV11-2,many,TGTGCCAGCAGCTTAGGAGCTCGGGACAGGGCCCTGAACACTGAAGCTTTCTTT,CASSLGARDRALNTEAFF
TRBD2,TRBJ2-5,TRBV27,NA,TGTGCCAGCTCCCGGGGGCTAGCGGGAAAAGAGACCCAGTACTTC,CASSRGLAGKETQYF
TRBD2,TRBJ2-5,TRBV5-1,NA,TGCGCCAGCAGCTTGGAGGCTAGCGGGAGTCAGACCCAGTACTTC,CASSLEASGSQTQYF
NA,TRBJ2-5,TRBV28,many,TGTGCCAGCAGTCTCTTCGGGACTCCGCAAGAGACCCAGTACTTC,CASSLFGTPQETQYF
TRBD1,TRBJ2-7,TRBV20-1,NA,TGCAGTGCAGCTCGGGACAGGGGCCCCTACGAGCAGTACTTC,CSAARDRGPYEQYF
NA,TRBJ1-5,TRBV7-6,NA,TGTGCCAGCAGCTTATCAGGGATCCCAGCGCCCCAGCATTTT,CASSLSGIPAPQHF
TRBD1,TRBJ1-4,TRBV7-9,many,TGTGCCAGCACCCGCCGGGACAGTGAAAAACTGTTTTTT,CASTRRDSEKLFF
TRBD1,TRBJ2-2,TRBV27,NA,TGTGCCAGCAGTCCAACGGACAGGGGAGGGACCGGGGAGCTGTTTTTT,CASSPTDRGGTGELFF
NA,TRBJ2-1,TRBV29-1,many,TGCAGCGTAATCCCCCACGGTACTGAGCAGTTCTTC,CSVIPHGTEQFF
NA,TRBJ2-3,TRBV9,many,TGTGCCAGCAGCGTCGCGGGGTCTAGCACAGATACGCAGTATTTT,CASSVAGSSTDTQYF
TRBD2,TRBJ2-1,TRBV6-2/TRBV6-3,NA,TGTGCCAGCAGTTACCCCCCGGGAGGTCGCGATGAGCAGTTCTTC,CASSYPPGGRDEQFF
NA,TRBJ2-6,TRBV13,NA,TGTGCCAGCAGCCTTGGTACAGGTCTAATTAGCTCTGGGGCCAACGTCCTGACTTTC,CASSLGTGLISSGANVLTF
NA,TRBJ2-5,TRBV2,few,TGTGCCAGCAGTGAAGGGAACAGGGCTAAACCAATACCCCAAGAGACCCAGTACTTC,CASSEGNRAKPIPQETQYF
TRBD2,TRBJ2-5,TRBV27,NA,TGTGCCAGCAGTTCAGCGGGGGGGCCGGGAGAGACCCAGTACTTC,CASSSAGGPGETQYF
NA,TRBJ2-1,TRBV4-2,many,TGTGCCAGCAGCCAAGATGCGGGACGCAATGAGCAGTTCTTC,CASSQDAGRNEQFF
NA,TRBJ1-1,TRBV18,few,TGTGCCAGCTCACCAGAGGGATCGGGCACTGAAGCTTTCTTT,CASSPEGSGTEAFF
TRBD2,TRBJ2-7,TRBV6-5,many,TGTGCCAGCAGTTACTCTACGGGGGGTGAGCAGTACTTC,CASSYSTGGEQYF
NA,TRBJ2-7,TRBV5-6,many,TGTGCCAGCAGCTTGCAACAGTACTACGAGCAGTACTTC,CASSLQQYYEQYF
NA,TRBJ1-5,TRBV5-6,few,TGTGCCAGCAGCCCGTATGGCAATCAGCCCCAGCATTTT,CASSPYGNQPQHF
NA,TRBJ2-5,TRBV7-9,few,TGTGCCAGCAGCTCTCCCCTACAGGGGAGGGAAGAGACCCAGTACTTC,CASSSPLQGREETQYF
NA,TRBJ2-2,TRBV14,NA,TGTGCCAGCAGCCAATGGCGGGGGACACCTAACACCGGGGAGCTGTTTTTT,CASSQWRGTPNTGELFF
TRBD2,TRBJ2-3,TRBV7-2,few,TGTGCCAGCAGCTACAACGGGAGGGCCGGCGATACGCAGTATTTT,CASSYNGRAGDTQYF
TRBD1,TRBJ2-6,TRBV5-1,many,TGCGCCAGCACTACAGGGGAAACGGTCGGGGCCAACGTCCTGACTTTC,CASTTGETVGANVLTF
TRBD2,TRBJ2-3,TRBV4-3,NA,TGCGCCAGCAGTCTCGGGACTAGCGCCGGCACAGATACGCAGTATTTT,CASSLGTSAGTDTQYF
TRBD1,TRBJ1-1,TRBV6-2/TRBV6-3,NA,TGTGCCAGCAGCTCCCAGGGGGCGGGAAACACTGAAGCTTTCTTT,CASSSQGAGNTEAFF
TRBD1,TRBJ1-6,TRBV20-1,many,TGCAGTGCAACCAGGGGGAACAATAATTCACCCCTCCACTTT,CSATRGNNNSPLHF
NA,TRBJ1-6,TRBV12-3/TRBV12-4,few,TGTGCCAGCAGTTTTGGAGGGAAGGAGTCACCCCTCCACTTT,CASSFGGKESPLHF
NA,TRBJ2-1,TRBV7-2,many,TGTGCCAGCAGCTTATGGCGGGAGCAGTTCTTC,CASSLWREQFF
TRBD1,TRBJ1-1,TRBV29-1,many,TGCAGCGTTGGAGGCTACCGGGACAGGGGGCAAATGAACACTGAAGCTTTCTTT,CSVGGYRDRGQMNTEAFF
TRBD2,TRBJ2-4,TRBV20-1,many,TGCAGTGCTAGAGATGGGACTAGCATCAACATTCAGTACTTC,CSARDGTSINIQYF
NA,TRBJ1-3,TRBV2,many,TGTGCCAGCACCGAAAGGACTTTCTCTGGAAACACCATATATTTT,CASTERTFSGNTIYF
NA,TRBJ1-1,TRBV6-1,many,TGTGCCAGCAGTGAAGTGGGCAACACTGAAGCTTTCTTT,CASSEVGNTEAFF
NA,TRBJ1-2,TRBV14,few,TGTGCCAGCAGCCCAGACCCAAACAGTCCTAACTATGGCTACACCTTC,CASSPDPNSPNYGYTF
NA,TRBJ2-2,TRBV6-1,NA,TGTGCCAGCAGTGCCAAAACAGGGAACACCGGGGAGCTGTTTTTT,CASSAKTGNTGELFF
TRBD1,TRBJ2-3,TRBV29-1,many,TGCAGCGTTGGACAGGGTAGAGATACGCAGTATTTT,CSVGQGRDTQYF
TRBD1,TRBJ2-1,TRBV11-2,once,TGTGCCAGCAGCTCCCGGGACAGGGGACCCGATGAGCAGTTCTTC,CASSSRDRGPDEQFF
TRBD1,TRBJ1-3,TRBV7-9,few,TGTGCCAGCAGCCCTGACAGGGGGCGAGGAAACACCATATATTTT,CASSPDRGRGNTIYF
NA,TRBJ2-5,TRBV30,NA,TGTGCCTGGAGTGGGGCAGGGCTGGAGACCCAGTACTTC,CAWSGAGLETQYF
TRBD1,TRBJ2-3,TRBV5-6,few,TGTGCCAGCAGTTCGACAGGGCCAGATACGCAGTATTTT,CASSSTGPDTQYF
TRBD2,TRBJ2-7,TRBV5-1,few,TGCGCCAGCATGGATAGCGGGAATCTCCACGAGCAGTACTTC,CASMDSGNLHEQYF
NA,TRBJ2-3,TRBV7-2,NA,TGTGCCAGCAGCTTTAGTACAGATGCGCAGTATTTT,CASSFSTDAQYF
NA,TRBJ1-3,TRBV20-1,many,TGCAGTGCGAGGGTTGGAGACACCATATATTTT,CSARVGDTIYF
NA,TRBJ2-1,TRBV12-3/TRBV12-4,many,TGTGCCAGCAGCCCCCCGGGGGACAATGAGCAGTTCTTC,CASSPPGDNEQFF